These T cell receptor beta chains were read from a single sample in a study of vaccination effects on CD4 cells after COVID-19. These receptors lack a known antigen. Assay used: immunoSEQ multiplex PCR; TCRdb lists only in-frame clones, some missing. The sample carries tens of thousands of clones, more than 60% recorded once. Source: CD4+ T cells from PBMCs cultured with SARS-CoV-2 spike peptides, taken before COVID-19 vaccination. Receptors originate from a human donor who received a COVID-19 vaccine. Each CDR3 is given with its conserved first and last residue. D genes are given only for firm matches. Only some rows state a clone size, as once, few, many or a class for expanded clones.

TGTGCCAGCAGCTTAAGTGGTTGGGCGGGGGGCGGGGATACGCAGTATTTT | CASSLSGWAGGGDTQYF | . | TRBD2 | TRBJ2-3 | TRBV7-8
TGCGCCAGCAGCTTGTCGATGAACACTGAAGCTTTCTTT | CASSLSMNTEAFF | once | . | TRBJ1-1 | TRBV5-1
TGTGCCTGGAGTAGCGGTATTAACTATGGCTACACCTTC | CAWSSGINYGYTF | few | . | TRBJ1-2 | TRBV30
TGTGCCAGCAGCCCCGGACAGGGCCACAATGAGCAGTTCTTC | CASSPGQGHNEQFF | . | TRBD1 | TRBJ2-1 | TRBV7-2
TGTGCCAGCAGCCGAGCGGGGTTCAACACAGATACGCAGTATTTT | CASSRAGFNTDTQYF | . | TRBD2 | TRBJ2-3 | TRBV7-8
TGTGCCAGCAGCTTAGTGAGACAGGGTGATTCACCCCTCCACTTT | CASSLVRQGDSPLHF | . | TRBD1 | TRBJ1-6 | TRBV7-8
TGTGCCAGCAGTGGACAGGGTTTGACCAATGAGCAGTTCTTC | CASSGQGLTNEQFF | few | TRBD1 | TRBJ2-1 | TRBV2
TGTGCCAGCACCGCCGACACGGCAGGAGAAAAACTGTTTTTT | CASTADTAGEKLFF | . | . | TRBJ1-4 | TRBV25-1
TGTGCCAGCAGTCCTCCCCAGGCCTACACCGGGGAGCTGTTTTTT | CASSPPQAYTGELFF | . | . | TRBJ2-2 | TRBV28
TGTGCCAGCGAAGGGACAGGGGGTTTCACCGGGGAGCTGTTTTTT | CASEGTGGFTGELFF | . | TRBD1 | TRBJ2-2 | TRBV6-6
TGTGCCATCAGTCCATCCGGGGGTAGCCAGCCCCAGCATTTT | CAISPSGGSQPQHF | . | . | TRBJ1-5 | TRBV10-3
TGTGCTAGTGGCCCTGCCCGGGACGCGCGCAATGAGCAGTTCTTC | CASGPARDARNEQFF | . | . | TRBJ2-1 | TRBV12-5
TGTGCCTGGTCGCGAGAGACCCAGTACTTC | CAWSRETQYF | large | . | TRBJ2-5 | TRBV30
TGTGCCAGTACCCGGACAGGGTGGCCCCAGCATTTT | CASTRTGWPQHF | few | TRBD1 | TRBJ1-5 | TRBV19
TGTGCCAGCAGCTTAAGAGCTGGAGGGGGCTACACCTTC | CASSLRAGGGYTF | . | . | TRBJ1-2 | TRBV7-3